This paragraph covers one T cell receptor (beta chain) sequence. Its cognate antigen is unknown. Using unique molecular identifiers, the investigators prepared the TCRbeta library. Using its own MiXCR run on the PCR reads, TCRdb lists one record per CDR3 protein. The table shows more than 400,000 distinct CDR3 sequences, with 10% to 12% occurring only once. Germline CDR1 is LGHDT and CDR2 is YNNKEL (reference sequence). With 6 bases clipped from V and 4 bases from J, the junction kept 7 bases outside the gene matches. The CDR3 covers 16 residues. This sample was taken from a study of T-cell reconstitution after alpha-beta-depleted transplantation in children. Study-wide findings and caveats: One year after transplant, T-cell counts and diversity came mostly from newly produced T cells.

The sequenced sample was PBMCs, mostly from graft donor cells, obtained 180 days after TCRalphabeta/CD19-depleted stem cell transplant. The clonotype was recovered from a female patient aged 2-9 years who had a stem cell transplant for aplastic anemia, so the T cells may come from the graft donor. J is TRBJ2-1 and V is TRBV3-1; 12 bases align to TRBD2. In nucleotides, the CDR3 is TGTGCCAGCAGTCTATCGACTAGCGGGGGATACAATGAGCAGTTCTTC. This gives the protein CASSLSTSGGYNEQFF.